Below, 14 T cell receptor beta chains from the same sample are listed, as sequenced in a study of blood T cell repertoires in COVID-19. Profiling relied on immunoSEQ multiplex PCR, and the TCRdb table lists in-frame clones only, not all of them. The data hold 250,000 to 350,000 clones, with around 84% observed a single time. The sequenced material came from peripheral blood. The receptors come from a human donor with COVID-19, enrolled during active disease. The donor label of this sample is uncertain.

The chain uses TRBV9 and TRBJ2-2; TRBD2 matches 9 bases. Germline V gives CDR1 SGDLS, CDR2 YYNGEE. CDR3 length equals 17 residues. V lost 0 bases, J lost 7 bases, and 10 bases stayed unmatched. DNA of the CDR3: TGTGCCAGCAGCGTAGTGAGCAGCGGGAGGACGAGCGGGGAGCTGTTTTTT. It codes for CASSVVSSGRTSGELFF.

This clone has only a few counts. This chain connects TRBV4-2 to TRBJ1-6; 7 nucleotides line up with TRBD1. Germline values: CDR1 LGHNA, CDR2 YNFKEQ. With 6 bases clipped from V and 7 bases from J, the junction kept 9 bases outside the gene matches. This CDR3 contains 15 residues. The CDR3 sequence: CASRHGGTENSPLHF. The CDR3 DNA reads TGTGCCAGCAGACATGGAGGGACAGAAAATTCACCCCTCCACTTT.

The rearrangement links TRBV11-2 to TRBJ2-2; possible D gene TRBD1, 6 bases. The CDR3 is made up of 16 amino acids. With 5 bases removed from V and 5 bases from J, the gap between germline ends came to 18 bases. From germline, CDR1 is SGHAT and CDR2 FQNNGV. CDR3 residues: CASSPRSWTATGELFF. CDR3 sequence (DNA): TGTGCCAGCAGCCCCAGAAGTTGGACAGCGACCGGGGAGCTGTTTTTT.

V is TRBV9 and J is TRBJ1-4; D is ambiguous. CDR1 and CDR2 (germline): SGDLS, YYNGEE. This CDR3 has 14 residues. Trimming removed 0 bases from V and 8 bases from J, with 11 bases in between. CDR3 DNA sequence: TGTGCCAGCAGCGTAGGGGCAGTTCGAGAAAAACTGTTTTTT. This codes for CASSVGAVREKLFF. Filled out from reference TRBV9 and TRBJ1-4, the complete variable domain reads DSGVTQTPKHLITATGQRVTLRCSPRSGDLSVYWYQQSLDQGLQFLIQYYNGEERAKGNILERFSAQQFPDLHSELNLSSLELGDSALYFCASSVGAVREKLFFGSGTQLSVL.

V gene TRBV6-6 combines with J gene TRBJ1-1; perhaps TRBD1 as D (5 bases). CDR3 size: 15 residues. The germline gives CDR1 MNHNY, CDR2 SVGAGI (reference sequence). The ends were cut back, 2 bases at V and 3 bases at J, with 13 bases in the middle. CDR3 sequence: CASSYAGPGDTEAFF. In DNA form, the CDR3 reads TGTGCCAGCAGTTACGCCGGCCCGGGGGACACTGAAGCTTTCTTT.

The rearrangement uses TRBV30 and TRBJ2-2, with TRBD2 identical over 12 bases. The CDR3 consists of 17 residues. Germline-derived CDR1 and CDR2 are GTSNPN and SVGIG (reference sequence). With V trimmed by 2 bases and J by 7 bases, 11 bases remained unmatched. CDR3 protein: CAWSPTRTSGIGGELFF. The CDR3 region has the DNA TGTGCCTGGAGTCCCACCAGGACTAGCGGGATCGGCGGGGAGCTGTTTTTT.

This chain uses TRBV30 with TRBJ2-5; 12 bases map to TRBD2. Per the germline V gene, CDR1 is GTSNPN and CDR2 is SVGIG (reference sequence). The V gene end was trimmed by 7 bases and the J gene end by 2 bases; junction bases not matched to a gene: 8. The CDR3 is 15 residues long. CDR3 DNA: TGTGCCTTCCGACCGGGACTAGCGGGTCAAGAGACCCAGTACTTC. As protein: CAFRPGLAGQETQYF.

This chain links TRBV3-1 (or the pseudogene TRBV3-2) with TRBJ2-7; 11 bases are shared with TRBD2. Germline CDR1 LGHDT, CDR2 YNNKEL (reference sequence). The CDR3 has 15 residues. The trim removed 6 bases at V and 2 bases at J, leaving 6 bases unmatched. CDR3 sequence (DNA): TGTGCCAGCAGTCACGGACTAGCGGGCACCTACGAGCAGTACTTC. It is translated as CASSHGLAGTYEQYF.

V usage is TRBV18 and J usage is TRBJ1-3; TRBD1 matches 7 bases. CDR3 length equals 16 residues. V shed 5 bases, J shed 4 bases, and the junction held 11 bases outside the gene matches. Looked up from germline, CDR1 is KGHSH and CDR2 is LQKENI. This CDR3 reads CASSAEGAVRGNTIYF. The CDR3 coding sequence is TGTGCCAGCTCAGCTGAGGGGGCCGTCCGGGGAAACACCATATATTTT.

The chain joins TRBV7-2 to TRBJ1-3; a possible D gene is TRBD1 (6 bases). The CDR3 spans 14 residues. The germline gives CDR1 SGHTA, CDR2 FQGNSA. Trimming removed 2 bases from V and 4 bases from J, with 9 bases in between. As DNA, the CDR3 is TGTGCCAGCAGCTTAACAGGGCGCGGAAACACCATATATTTT. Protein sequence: CASSLTGRGNTIYF.

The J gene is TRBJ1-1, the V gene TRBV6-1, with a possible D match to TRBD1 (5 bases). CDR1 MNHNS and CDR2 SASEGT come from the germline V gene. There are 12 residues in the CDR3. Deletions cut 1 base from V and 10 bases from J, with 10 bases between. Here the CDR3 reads CASSEDWGGAFF. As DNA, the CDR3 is TGTGCCAGCAGTGAAGATTGGGGGGGAGCTTTCTTT.

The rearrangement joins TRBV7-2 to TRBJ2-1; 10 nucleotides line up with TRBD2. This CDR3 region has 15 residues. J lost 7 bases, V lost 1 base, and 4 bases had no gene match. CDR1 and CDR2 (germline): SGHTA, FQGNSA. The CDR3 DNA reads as TGTGCCAGCAGCTTAGGGCGGACTAGCGGTAATGAGCAGTTCTTC. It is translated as CASSLGRTSGNEQFF.

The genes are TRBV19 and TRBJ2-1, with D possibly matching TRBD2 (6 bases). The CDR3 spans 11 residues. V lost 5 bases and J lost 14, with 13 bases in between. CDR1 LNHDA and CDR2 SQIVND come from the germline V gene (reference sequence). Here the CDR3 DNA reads TGTGCCAGTAGTTTCGGGACTTCTGAGTTCTTC. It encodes CASSFGTSEFF.

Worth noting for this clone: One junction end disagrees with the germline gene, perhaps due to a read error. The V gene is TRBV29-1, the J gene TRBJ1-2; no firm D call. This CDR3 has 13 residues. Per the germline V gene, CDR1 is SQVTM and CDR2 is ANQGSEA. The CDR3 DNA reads TGCAGCGTTGAAGGGGCAAGGAACTTTGGCTACACCTTC. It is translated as CSVEGARNFGYTF.